This TCR beta chain was identified in a study of cytomegalovirus exposure and HLA in healthy donors. On this clone itself: Its matching antigen is unknown.

The PCR employed 60 Vbeta primers together with 13 Jbeta primers. TCRdb's table, derived via immunoSEQ multiplex PCR, lists solely in-frame clones and lacks some. The data hold 200,000 to 300,000 clones, with 84% observed a single time. The CDR3 is 15 amino acids. Germline V gives CDR1 KGHSH, CDR2 LQKENI. Trimming removed 3 bases from V and 5 bases from J; junction bases left unmatched: 6. Findings and limits, study-wide: As was reported, the classifier diagnosed cytomegalovirus status with high specificity and sensitivity. The authors reported that TCR beta sequences could predict HLA-A and HLA-B alleles. These predictions were accurate for most subjects in the first cohort. The study labeled about 160 TCR beta chains cytomegalovirus-associated.

This receptor was obtained from a woman aged 40 to 50 in good health and CMV-seropositive. The V and J genes are TRBV18 and TRBJ2-3; TRBD2 agrees at 9 bases. Sequencing input: PBMCs. DNA of the CDR3: TGTGCCAGCTCACCCCCGTCAGCGGGAGGAGATACGCAGTATTTT. The encoded protein is CASSPPSAGGDTQYF.